The T cell receptor (beta chain) described here comes from a study of CD8+CD57+ T cells in acquired aplastic anemia. For the study at large: The DNA of sorted CD4+ and CD8+ cells averaged around 3 ug. Study-level results: There were approximately 27 CD8+ CDR3 sequences that occurred in both patients and controls.

About this clonotype itself: Its cognate antigen is unknown.

TCR beta VDJ and CDR3 profiling used genomic DNA as template. TCRdb itself ran the reads through MiXCR, one entry per CDR3 protein. The sample holds about 200,000 distinct CDR3 sequences, roughly 60% seen once. The V gene's germline CDR1 is SGHDN and CDR2 FVKESK. J lost 7 bases, V lost 0 bases, and 6 bases had no gene match. The CDR3 is 17 amino acids. Patients selected for sequencing had displayed CD8+CD57+ cell expansion by flow cytometry. Every one of the patients had aplastic anemia (severe, acquired). Blood sampling was performed on the patients, and none of them had received therapy by then. Sequencing was carried out using sorted CD4+, CD8+, or CD8+CD57+ T cells (not recorded which) from PBMCs. This sequence originates from a human donor with aplastic anemia. J is TRBJ2-2 and V is TRBV14; 12 bases align to TRBD1. The CDR3 DNA reads as TGTGCCAGCAGCCAAGATACGGGACAGGGGGCCTACGGGGAGCTGTTTTTT. This encodes CASSQDTGQGAYGELFF. The whole variable domain, remainder taken from reference TRBV14 and TRBJ2-2, is EAGVTQFPSHSVIEKGQTVTLRCDPISGHDNLYWYRRVMGKEIKFLLHFVKESKQDESGMPNNRFLAERTGGTYSTLKVQPAELEDSGVYFCASSQDTGQGAYGELFFGEGSRLTVL.